Presented here are 14 T cell receptor beta chains from one specimen sequenced in a study of identical twins. TCRdb processed the 5' RACE reads anew with MiXCR; each CDR3 protein has one entry. Here the sample spans about 280,000 distinct CDR3 sequences, around 8.8% being singletons. These data were also filed under a second study, of yellow fever vaccine responses in identical twins.

The specimen was memory (CD45RO+) T cells sorted from blood. The receptor source for this set is a young woman in good health.

This clonotype was seen ten or more times. The genes are TRBV7-9 and TRBJ1-1; D uncertain. CDR1 and CDR2 from the germline V gene are SEHNR and FQNEAQ (reference sequence). This CDR3 has 12 amino acids. V shed 6 bases and J shed 1 base, with 6 bases lying between them. This CDR3 is CASRPQNTEAFF. CDR3 DNA sequence: TGTGCCAGCAGACCACAGAACACTGAAGCTTTCTTT.

This clonotype was counted at least ten times. J is TRBJ1-6 and V is TRBV6-1; a possible D gene is TRBD1 (5 bases). V lost 7 bases to trimming and J lost 9 bases, with 19 bases between them. Germline V CDR1 and CDR2: MNHNS, SASEGT. The CDR3 extends over 15 amino acids. The chain's CDR3 is CASTNQGPSGSPLHF. DNA for the CDR3: TGTGCCAGCACTAACCAGGGTCCCTCGGGTTCACCCCTCCACTTT.

This clonotype was seen a few times. The genes are TRBV20-1 and TRBJ2-7, with unresolved D. Germline CDR1 reads DFQATT; CDR2 reads SNEGSKA (reference sequence). V shed 5 bases and J shed 9 bases, with 17 bases lying between them. The CDR3 spans 12 residues. CDR3 region: CSAGEYYRGQYF. CDR3 in DNA: TGCAGTGCTGGGGAATACTACCGTGGGCAGTACTTC.

At least ten counts were recorded for this clonotype. The gene calls are TRBV6-5 and TRBJ2-7; the D gene is possibly TRBD1 (6 bases). V was trimmed by 5 bases and J by 6 bases, leaving 14 bases between them. Germline V gene lookup returns CDR1 MNHEY and CDR2 SVGAGI. The CDR3 runs 13 residues. CDR3 coding DNA: TGTGCCAGCAGTCACAGGGAATTGGGCGAGCAGTACTTC. Its translation is CASSHRELGEQYF.

The sample holds many counts of this clonotype. The chain uses TRBV5-1 and TRBJ2-3; possibly TRBD1 for D (5 bases). With 1 base removed from V and 6 bases from J, the gap between germline ends came to 15 bases. Germline V gives CDR1 SGHRS, CDR2 YFSETQ. The CDR3 loop spans 15 amino acids. The CDR3, as DNA: TGCGCCAGCAGCTTGATATCAGGGTTGACGGATACGCAGTATTTT. This encodes CASSLISGLTDTQYF. Looking up the rest from reference TRBV5-1 and TRBJ2-3 gives the full variable domain: KAGVTQTPRYLIKTRGQQVTLSCSPISGHRSVSWYQQTPGQGLQFLFEYFSETQRNKGNFPGRFSGRQFSNSRSEMNVSTLELGDSALYLCASSLISGLTDTQYFGPGTRLTVL.

The genes are TRBV29-1 and TRBJ2-3, with D perhaps TRBD2 (7 bases). The CDR3 runs 13 residues. The ends were cut back, 6 bases at V and 2 bases at J, with 12 bases in the middle. CDR1 is SQVTM, CDR2 ANQGSEA, per germline. The CDR3: CSVEGGHTDTQYF. The CDR3 region has the DNA TGCAGCGTAGAGGGGGGGCACACAGATACGCAGTATTTT.

This clonotype was counted between two and nine times. V is TRBV7-9 and J is TRBJ1-1; D might be TRBD1 (6 bases). Trimming pared 4 bases from V and 4 bases from J, leaving 19 bases between. The germline V gene encodes CDR1 SEHNR and CDR2 FQNEAQ (reference sequence). This CDR3 has 16 amino acids. CDR3 loop: CASSSPSGVYGTEAFF. The CDR3 nucleotides are TGTGCCAGCAGCTCTCCCTCAGGGGTTTACGGCACTGAAGCTTTCTTT.

This clonotype has at least ten counts. The chain couples TRBV20-1 to TRBJ2-3, with 9 bases fitting TRBD2. Germline CDR1 DFQATT, CDR2 SNEGSKA (reference sequence). CDR3 length: 16 amino acids. Trimming at V came to 6 bases and at J to 3 bases, leaving 13 bases not matched to a gene. CDR3 sequence reads: CSANPLAGVRTDTQYF. CDR3 DNA: TGCAGTGCAAACCCTTTAGCGGGGGTTAGGACAGATACGCAGTATTTT.

This clonotype was recorded at least ten times. The CDR3 spells CASSPRQGNSPLHF. For the CDR3, the DNA is TGTGCCAGCAGCCCCAGACAGGGAAATTCACCCCTCCACTTT. This chain connects TRBV4-2 to TRBJ1-6; 7 bases match TRBD1. The CDR3 has 14 amino acids. CDR1 is LGHNA and CDR2 is YNFKEQ in the germline V gene. Trimming at V came to 4 bases and at J to 7 bases, leaving 4 bases not matched to a gene.

This clonotype was counted only a few times. This chain uses TRBV19 with TRBJ2-1; 10 positions match TRBD2. V dropped 5 bases and J dropped 12; count of bases not matched to a gene: 13. Germline assignment: CDR1 LNHDA and CDR2 SQIVND (reference sequence). The CDR3 runs 15 residues. DNA for the CDR3: TGTGCCAGTAGTTCCGGACAGGGTTTAGCGGGAGGGCAGTTCTTC. Residues: CASSSGQGLAGGQFF.

This clonotype was seen at least ten times. The chain's CDR3 is CASSLEGGRDQPQHF. The CDR3 nucleotides read TGTGCCAGCAGCTTAGAAGGAGGAAGGGATCAGCCCCAGCATTTT. V is TRBV7-9 and J is TRBJ1-5; unclear D gene. V was shortened by 1 base and J by 5 bases, with 12 bases between the two germline ends. Germline lookup yields CDR1 SEHNR and CDR2 FQNEAQ (reference sequence). CDR3 length equals 15 residues.

The table lists this clonotype with a few counts. The rearrangement uses TRBV6-1 and TRBJ2-1; the match to TRBD1 covers 7 bases. V gave up 6 bases and J gave up 8 bases; unmatched junction bases: 7. The CDR3 consists of 13 residues. Germline CDR1 MNHNS, CDR2 SASEGT. The CDR3 loop is CASRGWDSDEQFF. Written as DNA, the CDR3 is TGTGCCAGCAGGGGCTGGGACAGTGATGAGCAGTTCTTC.

V is TRBV14 and J is TRBJ1-4, with D unresolved. The CDR3 consists of 15 residues. Germline V lookup: CDR1 SGHDN, CDR2 FVKESK. Trimming stripped 3 bases from V and 12 bases from J, with 20 bases between. The CDR3 sequence is CASSQARILDRELFF. In DNA, the CDR3 is TGTGCCAGCAGCCAGGCCCGGATACTCGATCGGGAACTGTTTTTT.

This clonotype was recorded at least ten times. The gene calls are TRBV6-4 and TRBJ2-2, with D possibly being TRBD1 (5 bases). The germline V gene encodes CDR1 MRHNA and CDR2 SNTAGT. The CDR3 length is 13 residues. V lost 5 bases, J lost 6 bases, and 10 bases lay in between. The DNA for the CDR3 is TGTGCCAGCAGTCCCAGGGCCCCCGGGGAGCTGTTTTTT. Translated, it gives CASSPRAPGELFF.